One and the same sample provided the 28 T cell receptor beta chains below, sequenced in a study of cytomegalovirus exposure and HLA in healthy donors. The PCR was carried out with 60 Vbeta primers and 13 Jbeta primers. Clones were read by immunoSEQ multiplex PCR, and TCRdb kept only the in-frame ones, dropping some. In the table there are just under 95,000 clones, approximately 80% of which are singletons. Sequenced: PBMCs. The receptor source for this set is a human donor in good health.

The J gene is TRBJ2-3, the V gene TRBV5-6, with a possible D match to TRBD1 (6 bases). The germline gives CDR1 SGHDT, CDR2 YYEEEE. Trimming left V 0 bases short and J 8 bases short, with 10 bases between. There are 13 residues in the CDR3. This CDR3 is CASSLDTGRTQYF. For the CDR3, the DNA is TGTGCCAGCAGCTTGGATACAGGGCGTACGCAGTATTTT.

The rearrangement uses TRBV18 and TRBJ1-4; 7 positions match TRBD1. This CDR3 has 14 amino acids. Trimming cost V 3 bases and J 4 bases; bases outside gene matches: 2. The V gene's germline CDR1 is KGHSH and CDR2 LQKENI. The CDR3, as DNA: TGTGCCAGCTCACCGGGACAGAATAATGAAAAACTGTTTTTT. This sequence encodes CASSPGQNNEKLFF.

The rearrangement links TRBV5-6 to TRBJ1-6; D unresolved. The CDR3 is 15 amino acids. Germline V gene lookup returns CDR1 SGHDT and CDR2 YYEEEE. V was trimmed by 0 bases and J by 1 base, leaving 5 bases between them. The CDR3 sequence: CASSLGQSYNSPLHF. The CDR3 DNA sequence: TGTGCCAGCAGCTTGGGGCAGTCCTATAATTCACCCCTCCACTTT. Supplemented by reference TRBV5-6 and TRBJ1-6, the full variable domain reads DAGVTQSPTHLIKTRGQQVTLRCSPKSGHDTVSWYQQALGQGPQFIFQYYEEEERQRGNFPDRFSGHQFPNYSSELNVNALLLGDSALYLCASSLGQSYNSPLHFGNGTRLTVT.

The chain recombines TRBV5-1 with TRBJ2-1; 15 bases are shared with TRBD2. The ends lost 0 bases at V and 2 bases at J; junction bases unmatched: 3. Germline loops: CDR1 SGHRS, CDR2 YFSETQ. The CDR3 spans 18 residues. For the CDR3, the DNA is TGCGCCAGCAGCTTGGTTGGACTAGCGGGGGGGGCCTACAATGAGCAGTTCTTC. This translates into CASSLVGLAGGAYNEQFF.

The chain carries TRBV29-1 and TRBJ1-2; D not resolved. The germline gives CDR1 SQVTM, CDR2 ANQGSEA. This CDR3 is built from 11 residues. V was shortened by 4 bases and J by 4 bases, with 7 bases between the two germline ends. CDR3 nucleotides: TGCAGCGTTGTGGCGGCCTATGGCTACACCTTC. It yields the protein CSVVAAYGYTF.

This clone was seen once. The CDR3 region has the DNA TGTGCCAGCAGTGAAGTCGGGACTAGGCTTACCTACGAGCAGTACTTC. This encodes CASSEVGTRLTYEQYF. V gene TRBV2 combines with J gene TRBJ2-7; 8 positions agree with TRBD2. With 1 base clipped from V and 2 bases from J, the junction kept 7 bases outside the gene matches. This CDR3 has 16 residues. Looked up from germline, CDR1 is SNHLY and CDR2 is FYNNEI.

This clone has only a few counts. The J gene is TRBJ2-3, the V gene TRBV28; weak D call: TRBD1 (7 bases). Germline V CDR1 and CDR2: MDHEN, SYDVKM. The V gene lost 6 bases and the J gene lost 0 bases, with 16 bases spanning the gap. CDR3 length equals 16 residues. The DNA of the CDR3 is TGTGCCAGCAGCCAGGGGGGCGGAACTAGCACAGATACGCAGTATTTT. Protein: CASSQGGGTSTDTQYF.

This chain connects TRBV7-8 to TRBJ1-5, with 7 bases lining up with TRBD1. With V trimmed by 2 bases and J by 5 bases, 0 bases remained unmatched. The CDR3 spans 13 residues. Per the germline V gene, CDR1 is SGHVS and CDR2 is FQNEAQ. The CDR3, as DNA: TGTGCCAGCAGCTTAACAGGGGATCAGCCCCAGCATTTT. Protein sequence: CASSLTGDQPQHF.

This chain uses TRBV2 with TRBJ2-1, with D possibly matching TRBD1 (5 bases). CDR3 size: 12 residues. Per germline, CDR1 SNHLY and CDR2 FYNNEI. The V end was cut by 4 bases, the J end by 14 bases, with 15 bases between. CDR3 loop: CASSAGDRREFF. The CDR3 DNA follows: TGTGCCAGCAGTGCGGGTGACAGAAGAGAGTTCTTC.

The V gene is TRBV4-3, the J gene TRBJ2-7; D uncertain. Germline-derived CDR1 and CDR2 are LGHNA and YSLEER. Deletions cut 0 bases from V and 4 bases from J, with 7 bases between. There are 13 residues in the CDR3. CDR3 in amino acids: CASSQDLRYEQYF. The CDR3 bases are TGCGCCAGCAGCCAAGATCTACGGTACGAGCAGTACTTC.

The chain has TRBV11-2 and TRBJ2-5; TRBD1 might be the D (5 bases). The V gene's germline CDR1 is SGHAT and CDR2 FQNNGV. This CDR3 is 14 amino acids long. V shed 1 base and J shed 5 bases, with 11 bases lying between them. CDR3 in amino acids: CASSLAPGRETQYF. CDR3 sequence (DNA): TGTGCCAGCAGCTTAGCCCCAGGGCGGGAGACCCAGTACTTC. Full variable domain (missing parts from reference TRBV11-2 and TRBJ2-5): EAGVAQSPRYKIIEKRQSVAFWCNPISGHATLYWYQQILGQGPKLLIQFQNNGVVDDSQLPKDRFSAERLKGVDSTLKIQPAKLEDSAVYLCASSLAPGRETQYFGPGTRLLVL.

The chain joins TRBV28 to TRBJ1-1, with a weak D call TRBD1 (5 bases). CDR1 and CDR2 (germline): MDHEN, SYDVKM. The CDR3 has 16 residues. Trimming left V 5 bases short and J 4 bases short, with 20 bases between. The CDR3 DNA reads as TGTGCCAGCAGTCGCCCCGCGGGGGTACGGGGCACTGAAGCTTTCTTT. Amino acids: CASSRPAGVRGTEAFF.

The chain has TRBV14 and TRBJ2-7, with 10 bases aligning to TRBD1. V was pared by 2 bases and J by 3 bases, with 13 bases of the junction left unmatched. The CDR3 runs to 18 residues. CDR1 is SGHDN and CDR2 is FVKESK in the germline V gene. The CDR3 DNA sequence: TGTGCCAGCAGCCAACTCCTGGGACAGGGGAATTTCGGCTACGAGCAGTACTTC. Its protein product is CASSQLLGQGNFGYEQYF.

J is TRBJ2-1 and V is TRBV6-4, with 11 nucleotides matching TRBD2. The germline V gene has CDR1 MRHNA and CDR2 SNTAGT. V was pared by 6 bases and J by 6 bases, with 4 bases of the junction left unmatched. The CDR3 is 14 amino acids. The CDR3 DNA reads TGTGCCAGCAGCTCGGGACTAGCGGCCAATGAGCAGTTCTTC. This gives the protein CASSSGLAANEQFF.

This chain joins TRBV7-2 and TRBJ2-2, with D possibly being TRBD2 (5 bases). Germline loops: CDR1 SGHTA, CDR2 FQGNSA. Deletions cut 5 bases from V and 7 bases from J, with 17 bases between. The CDR3 has 15 amino acids. CDR3 region: CASSTRAPRGGELFF. In DNA form, the CDR3 reads TGTGCCAGCAGCACAAGGGCCCCCCGGGGCGGGGAGCTGTTTTTT.

This chain joins TRBV7-9 and TRBJ2-3, with 10 positions matching TRBD2. The CDR3 spans 14 residues. V lost 5 bases and J lost 1; bases outside the gene matches: 0. Germline V CDR1 and CDR2: SEHNR, FQNEAQ (reference sequence). The CDR3 region is CASSGTSGTDTQYF. For the CDR3, the DNA is TGTGCCAGCAGCGGGACTAGCGGCACAGATACGCAGTATTTT. Full variable domain (rest looked up from reference TRBV7-9 and TRBJ2-3): DTGVSQNPRHKITKRGQNVTFRCDPISEHNRLYWYRQTLGQGPEFLTYFQNEAQLEKSRLLSDRFSAERPKGSFSTLEIQRTEQGDSAMYLCASSGTSGTDTQYFGPGTRLTVL.

The V call is TRBV5-4, the J call TRBJ1-6; a possible D gene is TRBD1 (5 bases). The V and J ends lost 4 bases and 5 bases respectively, with 19 bases between them. Looked up from germline, CDR1 is SGHNT and CDR2 is YYREEE (reference sequence). This CDR3 has 17 amino acids. CDR3 DNA sequence: TGTGCCAGCAGCCCGGGAGGGGCCCGGGGCCATAATTCACCCCTCCACTTT. Amino acids: CASSPGGARGHNSPLHF.

The chain combines TRBV5-1 with TRBJ1-1; no clear D gene. CDR1 and CDR2 (germline): SGHRS, YFSETQ. V was cut by 6 bases and J by 7 bases, with 10 bases left in between. The CDR3 runs to 11 residues. The CDR3 sequence is CASTRNGEAFF. The CDR3 nucleotides read TGCGCCAGCACCAGGAACGGTGAAGCTTTCTTT.

This clone was counted between two and nine times. The chain joins TRBV2 to TRBJ2-5; 10 bases agree with TRBD1. Gene TRBJ2-7 matches the end of the DNA better, so the J call may be wrong. The V gene's germline CDR1 is SNHLY and CDR2 FYNNEI. The CDR3 is 14 residues long. In nucleotides, the CDR3 is TGTGCCAGCAGTGAGGGACAGGGGAACTACGAGCAGTACTTC. Its protein product is CASSEGQGNYEQYF.

The genes are TRBV4-3 and TRBJ2-1; a possible D gene is TRBD2 (7 bases). The germline CDR1 and CDR2 sequences are LGHNA and YSLEER. The CDR3 runs to 13 residues. The V gene lost 5 bases and the J gene lost 7 bases, with 12 bases spanning the gap. The CDR3 protein is CASSGGAFNEQFF. In nucleotides, the CDR3 is TGCGCCAGCAGCGGGGGGGCCTTTAATGAGCAGTTCTTC.

The V gene is TRBV25-1, the J gene TRBJ2-5, with 12 bases lining up with TRBD2. J was trimmed by 4 bases and V by 4 bases; bases with no gene match: 7. Per germline, CDR1 MGHDK and CDR2 SYGVNS. The CDR3 loop spans 16 amino acids. The CDR3 region has the DNA TGTGCCAGCAGTGCCCCGACTAGCGGGAGTAGAGAGACCCAGTACTTC. It is translated as CASSAPTSGSRETQYF. Drawing the rest from reference TRBV25-1 and TRBJ2-5, the complete variable domain is EADIYQTPRYLVIGTGKKITLECSQTMGHDKMYWYQQDPGMELHLIHYSYGVNSTEKGDLSSESTVSRIRTEHFPLTLESARPSHTSQYLCASSAPTSGSRETQYFGPGTRLLVL.

This chain uses TRBV4-1 with TRBJ2-7, with 8 bases matching TRBD2. The germline V gene has CDR1 MGHRA and CDR2 YSYEKL. V gave up 2 bases and J gave up 1 base; unmatched junction bases: 4. This CDR3 is built from 15 residues. Here the CDR3 reads CASSQPSGGSYEQYF. The CDR3 coding sequence is TGCGCCAGCAGCCAACCCAGCGGGGGTTCCTACGAGCAGTACTTC.

V is TRBV11-2 and J is TRBJ1-5; maybe TRBD1 (5 bases). CDR1 is SGHAT and CDR2 is FQNNGV in the germline V gene. The CDR3 loop spans 15 amino acids. Trimming removed 0 bases from V and 2 bases from J, with 8 bases in between. This CDR3 is CASSLDGGGNQPQHF. CDR3 coding DNA: TGTGCCAGCAGCTTAGATGGAGGGGGCAATCAGCCCCAGCATTTT.

The genes are TRBV10-3 and TRBJ2-3, with D possibly matching TRBD2 (6 bases). Trimming stripped 2 bases from V and 3 bases from J, with 9 bases between. Germline V CDR1 and CDR2: ENHRY, SYGVKD. This CDR3 is 14 amino acids long. The CDR3 coding sequence is TGTGCCATCAGTGAGCACGGACTAACAGATACGCAGTATTTT. Translation gives CAISEHGLTDTQYF.

V is TRBV7-3 and J is TRBJ2-2, with a weak D call TRBD2 (6 bases). The V and J ends lost 5 bases and 3 bases respectively, with 13 bases between them. The CDR3 totals 15 residues. Germline CDR1 SGHTA, CDR2 FQGTGA. CDR3 protein: CASSSGLGDTGELFF. The CDR3 DNA reads TGTGCCAGCAGCAGCGGGCTAGGGGACACCGGGGAGCTGTTTTTT.

This chain connects TRBV18 to TRBJ2-7; 7 nucleotides agree with TRBD1. V was pared by 3 bases and J by 5 bases, with 7 bases of the junction left unmatched. Per the germline V gene, CDR1 is KGHSH and CDR2 is LQKENI. This CDR3 region has 14 residues. Here the CDR3 reads CASSPDRSFDEQYF. CDR3 bases: TGTGCCAGCTCACCGGACAGGTCCTTTGACGAGCAGTACTTC.

The chain joins TRBV29-1 to TRBJ2-5; D unresolved. The germline V gene has CDR1 SQVTM and CDR2 ANQGSEA. The V gene lost 4 bases and the J gene lost 7 bases, with 13 bases spanning the gap. This CDR3 has 12 amino acids. The CDR3 DNA sequence: TGCAGCGTTGTCCCCCAAGAGAGGACCCAGTACTTC. Protein sequence: CSVVPQERTQYF.

The gene calls are TRBV6-1 and TRBJ2-1; TRBD2 agrees at 8 bases. V gave up 2 bases and J gave up 3 bases; unmatched junction bases: 12. CDR3 length: 18 amino acids. CDR1 and CDR2 (germline): MNHNS, SASEGT. CDR3 nucleotide sequence: TGTGCCAGCAGTGAATCTCTGAGTCGGGGGGGGGACTACAATGAGCAGTTCTTC. Protein product: CASSESLSRGGDYNEQFF.